One T cell receptor (beta chain) is described in this entry. CDR3 length equals 13 residues. The germline V gene has CDR1 KGHSH and CDR2 LQKENI. V lost 2 bases, J lost 10 bases, and 12 bases lay in between. These data come from a study of cytomegalovirus exposure and HLA in healthy donors. PCR primers comprised 60 Vbeta and 13 Jbeta primers. Data came from immunoSEQ multiplex PCR; TCRdb stores just in-frame clones and leaves some out. The sample comprises 130,000 to 150,000 clones, around 72% of which are singletons, and 2% to 2.5% rests with the top ten. V gene TRBV18 combines with J gene TRBJ2-1; unclear D gene. Sequenced material: PBMCs. The sequence was collected from a man between 40 and 49 years old in good health and CMV-seronegative. DNA of the CDR3: TGTGCCAGCTCACCAAGTTGGCCGTGGGAGCAGTTCTTC. This gives the protein CASSPSWPWEQFF.